This TCR beta chain came from a study of blood T cell repertoires in COVID-19 (dated by TCRdb to about 2020). With regard to the full study: Samples from collaborators originated in the United States, Italy and Spain and spanned both the acute and convalescent phases of COVID-19. The material from the prospective study consisted of cDNA or gDNA derived from T cells, B-cell-depleted T cells, or PBMCs. The dataset comprised deeply sampled blood TCRbeta repertoires from subjects exposed to, actively infected with, or recovered from COVID-19. A freely available public database, intended as a resource for researchers studying the immune response to SARS-CoV-2, is where the repertoires were released. Samples were obtained from the ongoing ImmuneRACE study (first 160 participants) and from over 1,000 subjects provided by 6 global collaborators. Sample metadata almost always included a de-identified subject ID, COVID-19 status, age in years and sex. HLA class I and class II types, where available, came from metadata supplied by the sample provider rather than from assay-based typing.

In regard to this clone: The clone's antigen remains unknown. Per-base qualities were not stored, and no clone one base away is much larger.

What the authors observed across the whole study: The amount of clinical and demographic metadata varied by source and participant and was provided uncurated.

In the prospective study, participants were about 18 to 95 years old, resided in 24 geographic areas of the United States, and were enrolled through a virtual design. To assign participants to cohorts, the prospective study relied on clinical history that participants themselves reported in a screening survey and a study questionnaire. ImmuneRACE Cohort 3 recovered participants were defined by two consecutive negative NP/OP PCR tests, healthcare professional clearance, or symptom resolution. In the prospective study, whole blood, serum and a nasopharyngeal or oropharyngeal swab were collected from each participant by mobile phlebotomists. Prospective study participants could optionally give additional blood draws and questionnaires over an approximately 2-month period. Before DNA extraction, prospective study blood samples were shipped either frozen or at room temperature. Its CDR3 holds 11 amino acids, cysteine through phenylalanine. Left in the record is the CDR3 DNA by itself, 33 bases read in frame from the first base. V is pared back by 3 bases and J by 9 bases, with 9 bases lying between the germline termini.

TCRbeta CDR3 regions were amplified from genomic DNA using the immunoSEQ Assay, a bias-controlled multiplex PCR. As for the authors' bioinformatics: The number of nucleated cells in each sample was estimated by amplification of reference gene primers within the assay. To quantify the absolute abundance of each unique TCRbeta CDR3 rearrangement, sequence reads were collapsed and filtered. For each sample, productive Simpson clonality was calculated by taking the square root of Simpson's diversity index across productive rearrangements. TCRdb limited this immuneACCESS table to in-frame rearrangements with V and J called. A share of clones is missing; checked studies link under half to unresolved V genes, and the rest is unexplained. V, J and clone size reflect that table, while D and trimming were determined from the DNA. The sample profile shows 220,000 or so clones; around 88% of them were found once. 2% to 2.5% of the sample lies in the top ten.

The rearrangement joined TRBV12-3 or TRBV12-4 to TRBJ2-7, with the D gene uncertain. This TCR derives from a woman between 50 and 59 years old who had recovered from COVID-19. The specimen was PBMCs or T cells enriched from blood (not recorded which). The CDR3 here reads CASSFVGMQYF. The DNA is as follows: TGTGCCAGCAGTTTTGTGGGCATGCAGTACTTC.